The sequence of this TCR beta chain was determined in a study of shared clonotypes between healthy human individuals. Findings and limits, study-wide: For naive CD4 cells, roughly 5% of clonotypes were shared across a few donors.

A remark on this clone: As yet, its antigen is unknown.

The assay was immunoSEQ multiplex PCR, and TCRdb's table has in-frame clones only and misses some. The table shows hundreds of thousands of clones, with over 90% occurring only once. CD8 cells classed as naive were CD45RO-negative and positively selected for CCR7, excluding terminally differentiated effector memory CD45RA+ cells. Donors were Caucasian adults residing in Nashville, Tennessee, USA. Sample: naive CD8+ T cells sorted from blood. This sequence originates from a man aged 30-40 years in good health.

CDR3 residues: CASSLGLGEDNEQFF. For the CDR3, the DNA is TGTGCCAGCAGCTTAGGATTGGGGGAGGACAATGAGCAGTTCTTC. The gene calls are TRBV11-3 and TRBJ2-1; weak D call: TRBD2 (6 bases). Trimming removed 1 base from V and 5 bases from J, with 12 bases in between. From germline, CDR1 is SGHNT and CDR2 YENEEA. The CDR3 has 15 residues.